The rows below give T cell receptor beta chains drawn from one sample of a study of beta chain features in type 1 diabetes. Assay used: immunoSEQ multiplex PCR; TCRdb lists only in-frame clones, some missing. The table shows about 350,000 clones, with about 19% occurring only once. The specimen was naive CD4+ T cells from blood. The origin of the receptors is a woman younger than 35 in good health. CDR3s include the opening cysteine and the closing phenylalanine or tryptophan. A D gene is named only where the DNA matches it firmly. Only some rows state a clone size, as once, few, many or a class for expanded clones.

v_gene,d_gene,j_gene,abundance,CDR3nt,CDR3aa
TRBV30,NA,TRBJ1-4,NA,TGTGCCTGGAGTGTACAGTGGGAAAAACTGTTTTTT,CAWSVQWEKLFF
TRBV5-1,NA,TRBJ2-7,few,TGCGCCAGCAACAACCCGGGGAGTTACGAGCAGTACTTC,CASNNPGSYEQYF
TRBV11-2,NA,TRBJ1-2,few,TGTGCCAGCAGCTTAGATGGCCCCCGAGGCTACACCTTC,CASSLDGPRGYTF
TRBV23-1,TRBD1,TRBJ1-1,few,TGCGCCAGCAGTCAACTTCTCGACAGGGCGGCCACTGAAGCTTTCTTT,CASSQLLDRAATEAFF
TRBV27,NA,TRBJ2-5,few,TGTGCCAGCAGTCCTGAACGCTTACCTACGGAGACCCAGTACTTC,CASSPERLPTETQYF
TRBV18,TRBD1,TRBJ2-1,NA,TGTGCCAGCTCATTACGACAGGGGAATGAGCAGTTCTTC,CASSLRQGNEQFF
TRBV6-1,NA,TRBJ2-5,few,TGTGCCAGCAGTGAAGCGGGAGGATTAAAGCCCCAGTACTTC,CASSEAGGLKPQYF
TRBV5-6,NA,TRBJ2-3,NA,TGTGCCAGCAGCAGAACGCAGGGTGCAGATACGCAGTATTTT,CASSRTQGADTQYF
TRBV15,NA,TRBJ1-1,few,TGTGCCACCGGCAGGAGGAACACTGAAGCTTTCTTT,CATGRRNTEAFF
TRBV5-1,NA,TRBJ2-7,few,TGCGCCAGCAGGACAGGAACCTACGAGCAGTACTTC,CASRTGTYEQYF
TRBV18,NA,TRBJ1-2,few,TGTGCCAGCTCACTACCGGAACAGGGAGGCTACACCTTC,CASSLPEQGGYTF
TRBV7-2,NA,TRBJ1-5,NA,TGTGCCAGCAGCTTATATGGCAATCAGCCCCAGCATTTT,CASSLYGNQPQHF
TRBV29-1,TRBD2,TRBJ2-4,few,TGCAGCGTTTCGGGGGGAATAAGAGCCAAAAACATTCAGTACTTC,CSVSGGIRAKNIQYF
TRBV29-1,TRBD2,TRBJ2-7,few,TGCAGCGTCGCCCCCAGAGCGGGAGTAACAACCTACGAGCAGTACTTC,CSVAPRAGVTTYEQYF
TRBV9,NA,TRBJ1-2,NA,TGTGCCAGCAGCGTGAGCGGGGAGATTAACTATGGCTACACCTTC,CASSVSGEINYGYTF
TRBV4-3,NA,TRBJ2-3,NA,TGCGCCAGCCGCGTTACTGCTAGCACAGATACGCAGTATTTT,CASRVTASTDTQYF
TRBV4-1,NA,TRBJ2-7,few,TGCGCCAGCAGCCAAGATATGCTCCCAAGGAGCGAGCAGTACTTC,CASSQDMLPRSEQYF